This entry lists 13 T cell receptor beta chains sequenced from one sample in a study of blood T cells in healthy people across ages. Sample-barcoded 5' priming and a J-beta primer mix drove a second PCR of roughly 7 to 11 cycles. TCRdb called the 5' RACE reads again in MiXCR, with one record for every CDR3 protein. The sample shows roughly 830,000 distinct CDR3 sequences, under 80% of them seen only once. Sequencing used blood. The origin of the receptors is a man aged 25-40 years in good health.

This chain joins TRBV7-2 and TRBJ1-2; D gene ambiguous. Trimming removed 7 bases from V and 4 bases from J, with 13 bases in between. Per the germline V gene, CDR1 is SGHTA and CDR2 is FQGNSA. The CDR3 is 13 residues long. CDR3 sequence reads: CASTPGSLYGYTF. CDR3 in DNA: TGTGCCAGCACTCCCGGTTCACTCTATGGCTACACCTTC.

The rearrangement links TRBV12-5 to TRBJ1-1; no definite D call. The CDR3 covers 15 residues. V lost 7 bases to trimming and J lost 1 base, with 16 bases between them. Germline CDR1 LGHNT, CDR2 FRNRAP. CDR3 nucleotide sequence: TGTGCTAGTGCCTCCCCGAGAGGAGCGAACACTGAAGCTTTCTTT. It encodes CASASPRGANTEAFF. Complete variable domain (other parts from reference TRBV12-5 and TRBJ1-1): DARVTQTPRHKVTEMGQEVTMRCQPILGHNTVFWYRQTMMQGLELLAYFRNRAPLDDSGMPKDRFSAEMPDATLATLKIQPSEPRDSAVYFCASASPRGANTEAFFGQGTRLTVV.

The table lists this clonotype with a few counts. The chain recombines TRBV7-9 with TRBJ2-1, with TRBD2 as a possible D gene (6 bases). The germline V and J ends were trimmed by 3 bases and 7 bases, with 16 bases remaining between them. This CDR3 comprises 15 residues. Per germline, CDR1 SEHNR and CDR2 FQNEAQ (reference sequence). CDR3 sequence (DNA): TGTGCCAGCAGCTTCTCCAAATGGGCGGGGAATGAGCAGTTCTTC. The encoded protein is CASSFSKWAGNEQFF.

The V gene is TRBV29-1, the J gene TRBJ1-2; 7 nucleotides line up with TRBD1. Germline V gene sequence: CDR1 SQVTM, CDR2 ANQGSEA. J lost 2 bases, V lost 1 base, and 10 bases had no gene match. There are 16 residues in the CDR3. The CDR3 loop is CSVEGIKETGNYGYTF. The CDR3 nucleotides read TGCAGCGTTGAAGGGATCAAAGAGACAGGGAACTATGGCTACACCTTC.

This CDR3 is CASSRRSGTGDYGYTF. In nucleotides, the CDR3 is TGTGCCAGCAGCCGAAGAAGCGGGACAGGGGACTATGGCTACACCTTC. V gene TRBV7-2 combines with J gene TRBJ1-2, with 10 bases that match TRBD1. Trimming removed 5 bases from V and 3 bases from J; junction bases left unmatched: 9. Germline-derived CDR1 and CDR2 are SGHTA and FQGNSA. The CDR3 contains 16 residues.

The V and J genes are TRBV6-6 and TRBJ2-5; D might be TRBD1 (6 bases). The V gene lost 4 bases and the J gene lost 4 bases, with 19 bases spanning the gap. The germline V gene has CDR1 MNHNY and CDR2 SVGAGI (reference sequence). The CDR3 is 16 amino acids. The CDR3 nucleotides are TGTGCCAGCAGTTCTGTATTGGGGGCTGGTTCAGAGACCCAGTACTTC. Translation: CASSSVLGAGSETQYF.

The chain combines TRBV7-3 with TRBJ2-7; 7 bases are shared with TRBD1. J gave up 2 bases and V 1 base, and 5 bases lay outside the gene matches. The CDR3 extends over 15 amino acids. Germline loops: CDR1 SGHTA, CDR2 FQGTGA. The CDR3 DNA is TGTGCCAGCAGCTTAAAAGGGGGACAGACCTACGAGCAGTACTTC. Amino acids: CASSLKGGQTYEQYF.

This clonotype was picked up a small number of times. Written as DNA, the CDR3 is TGTGCCAGCAGCCCGAGACCAGGGAACGGGGAGACCCAGTACTTC. Translating gives CASSPRPGNGETQYF. This chain connects TRBV9 to TRBJ2-5, with a weak D call TRBD1 (5 bases). Trimming removed 4 bases at V and 5 bases at J, with 18 bases between. Germline CDR1 reads SGDLS; CDR2 reads YYNGEE. The CDR3 spans 15 residues.

The chain employs TRBV20-1 and TRBJ1-3; D ambiguous. Trimming took off 5 bases at V and 0 bases at J, with 11 bases between the two ends. Germline V CDR1 and CDR2: DFQATT, SNEGSKA (reference sequence). The CDR3 consists of 14 residues. CDR3 nucleotides: TGCAGTGCTCCGGACGCGAGCTCTGGAAACACCATATATTTT. As protein: CSAPDASSGNTIYF.

The chain joins TRBV29-1 to TRBJ2-1; no definite D call. The germline V gene encodes CDR1 SQVTM and CDR2 ANQGSEA. Trimming took 5 bases from V and 11 from J, leaving 10 bases between them. The CDR3 has 10 residues. In nucleotides, the CDR3 is TGCAGCGTTTCAGGAACTCAGCAGTTCTTC. This codes for CSVSGTQQFF.

The chain recombines TRBV4-2 with TRBJ2-5; 8 bases match TRBD2. V was clipped by 5 bases and J by 5 bases; unmatched bases: 13. CDR1 is LGHNA, CDR2 YNFKEQ, per germline. The CDR3 length is 16 residues. The CDR3 spells CASSYPSPGGQETQYF. The CDR3 DNA is TGTGCCAGCAGCTACCCATCCCCGGGGGGGCAGGAGACCCAGTACTTC.

The chain carries TRBV12-3 or TRBV12-4 and TRBJ2-2, with D maybe TRBD2 (5 bases). The CDR3 sequence is 17 residues long. Trimming removed 5 bases at V and 3 bases at J, with 19 bases between. CDR3: CASSPLKAAGDTGELFF. The CDR3 bases are TGTGCCAGCAGTCCCCTAAAGGCCGCCGGGGACACCGGGGAGCTGTTTTTT.

V is TRBV10-3 and J is TRBJ2-1; D gene unclear. CDR3 size: 13 residues. V lost 3 bases, J lost 3 bases, and 6 bases lay in between. From germline, CDR1 is ENHRY and CDR2 SYGVKD. CDR3 amino acids: CAISDASYNEQFF. In DNA, the CDR3 is TGTGCCATCAGTGACGCAAGCTACAATGAGCAGTTCTTC.